Following are 11 T cell receptor beta chains from one sample sequenced in a study of T cell clonality in common variable immunodeficiency. Overall study results and limits: Reportedly, TCR beta sequences from common variable immunodeficiency showed fewer deletions and N-nucleotide insertions.

Measured with immunoSEQ multiplex PCR; TCRdb has only the in-frame clones, and not every one. The sample contains about 23,000 clones, none of them singletons. Their antigens are not known. Sequences were obtained from peripheral blood mononuclear cells. The receptors shown here come from a human donor with common variable immunodeficiency.

This clone was seen at least ten times. Sequencing ends 3 residues short of the CDR3 end; the germline J gene provides the rest. The chain employs TRBV23-1 and TRBJ1-5; 9 bases are a match to TRBD1. TRBV23-1 is treated as an ORF (open reading frame) with a function not yet certain. V dropped 2 bases and J dropped 0; count of bases not matched to a gene: 11. This CDR3 is 19 amino acids long. The CDR3 sequence: CASSQRSGTGRSSNQPQHF. The covered CDR3 bases are TGCGCCAGCAGTCAAAGATCCGGGACAGGGCGTTCTAGCAATCAGCCC.

Concerning this clone itself: The read ends 3 residues early relative to the CDR3; the germline J gene fills the gap. The chain employs TRBV30 and TRBJ2-7; 7 bases fit TRBD1. With V trimmed by 4 bases and J by 6 bases, 12 bases remained unmatched. Germline values: CDR1 GTSNPN, CDR2 SVGIG (reference sequence). The CDR3 consists of 14 residues. CDR3 protein: CAWNGQASPAEQYF. The sequenced part of the CDR3 DNA is TGTGCCTGGAATGGACAGGCTTCCCCCGCCGAG.

This clone was recorded at least ten times. The CDR3 loop reads CASSLDPGGNTGELFF. The DNA read from the CDR3 is TGCGCCAGCAGCTTGGATCCAGGGGGGAACACCGGGGAG. This chain joins TRBV5-1 and TRBJ2-2, with 7 bases lining up with TRBD1. The CDR3 end lies 3 residues beyond the end of the read and is filled in from the germline J gene. J was trimmed by 1 base and V by 0 bases; bases with no gene match: 3. The CDR3 is made up of 16 amino acids. The V gene's germline CDR1 is SGHRS and CDR2 YFSETQ.

Many counts were recorded for this clone. The read terminates 3 residues before the CDR3 end, so the remaining end is supplied by the germline J gene. The V gene is TRBV2, the J gene TRBJ2-5; TRBD1 matches 8 bases. J lost 5 bases, V lost 2 bases, and 7 bases had no gene match. Germline CDR1 reads SNHLY; CDR2 reads FYNNEI. This CDR3 spans 15 amino acids. CDR3 DNA, as far as it was read: TGTGCCAGCAGTGAAAATCAGGGGGCTGGGGAGACC. It is translated as CASSENQGAGET. Given in full, the CDR3 is CASSENQGAGETQYF.

This clone was picked up a small number of times. Read sequence stops 3 residues before the CDR3 end, and the germline J gene provides the missing end. This chain joins TRBV5-1 and TRBJ1-2; a possible D gene is TRBD1 (5 bases). The CDR3 consists of 14 residues. CDR1 is SGHRS and CDR2 is YFSETQ in the germline V gene. CDR3 DNA, as far as it was read: TGCGCCAGCAGCTTGGGAGGCCAGAGGGGCGGC. Translating gives CASSLGGQRGG. In full, the CDR3 reads CASSLGGQRGGYTF.

Remarks on this clone: The read is 3 residues too short to cover the CDR3 end, so that end is filled in from the germline J gene. V and J are TRBV6-1 and TRBJ2-3, with D perhaps being TRBD1 or TRBD2 (5 bases each). The V gene's germline CDR1 is MNHNS and CDR2 SASEGT. V was shortened by 1 base and J by 2 bases, with 13 bases between the two germline ends. This CDR3 contains 16 residues. CDR3 sequence: CASSEVGQGDTDTQYF. Partial CDR3 DNA: TGTGCCAGCAGTGAAGTGGGGCAGGGAGACACAGATACG.

With respect to this clone: The read ends 3 residues shy of where the CDR3 ends; the end is completed using the germline J gene. J is TRBJ2-1 and V is TRBV5-1; D is unresolved. The V end lost 3 bases, the J end lost 5 bases, and 6 bases lay between the germline ends. The CDR3 loop spans 12 amino acids. Germline lookup yields CDR1 SGHRS and CDR2 YFSETQ. The sequenced part of the CDR3 DNA is TGCGCCAGCAGCTCCTTCGACAATGAG. Translation: CASSSFDNE. The entire CDR3 sequence reads CASSSFDNEQFF.

This clone was detected only a few times. Read sequence stops 3 residues before the CDR3 end, and the germline J gene provides the missing end. This chain joins TRBV2 and TRBJ2-5; the match to TRBD2 covers 11 bases. The CDR3 extends over 15 amino acids. V trimming: 11 bases; J trimming: 4 bases; junction bases outside the gene matches: 12. The germline gives CDR1 SNHLY, CDR2 FYNNEI. The CDR3 loop reads CACWDSGRAVETQYF. CDR3 DNA (partial): TGTGCCTGCTGGGATAGCGGGAGGGCCGTAGAGACC.

Ten or more counts support this clone. Read coverage stops 3 residues before the CDR3 terminus; the germline J gene supplies the remainder. This rearrangement joins TRBV29-1 to TRBJ1-1, with 7 bases lining up with TRBD1. The CDR3 runs 13 residues. V shed 7 bases, J shed 0 bases, and the junction held 5 bases outside the gene matches. Germline V gene sequence: CDR1 SQVTM, CDR2 ANQGSEA. This CDR3 reads CSASGGMNTEAFF. The CDR3 bases that were read are TGCAGCGCCTCAGGGGGGATGAACACTGAA.

Only a few counts were recorded for this clone. Read data end 3 residues before the CDR3 end; the end is taken from the germline J gene. The chain recombines TRBV2 with TRBJ1-1; no definite D call. CDR1 is SNHLY and CDR2 is FYNNEI in the germline V gene. This CDR3 has 12 amino acids. The germline V and J ends were trimmed by 8 bases and 4 bases, with 11 bases remaining between them. The sequenced CDR3 bases are TGTGCCAGCGAGCCGTCGGGCACTGAA. This gives the protein CASEPSGTE. Given in full, the CDR3 is CASEPSGTEAFF.

This clone was seen a few times. The observed sequence ends 3 residues before the CDR3 terminus, with the missing tail filled in from the germline J gene. This chain links TRBV2 with TRBJ2-2; D is possibly TRBD2 (5 bases). The CDR3 runs 14 residues. Trimming removed 6 bases from V and 1 base from J, with 9 bases in between. From germline, CDR1 is SNHLY and CDR2 FYNNEI. CDR3 bases read: TGTGCCAGCAGGCCCGGGGTGAACACCGGGGAG. Amino acids: CASRPGVNTGE. The whole CDR3 protein is CASRPGVNTGELFF.